This entry concerns a single T cell receptor (beta chain). There is no known antigen for this receptor. Base qualities are not provided; no much larger clone lies one nucleotide away. The sample comes from a study of a mutant IDH1 vaccine in newly diagnosed glioma (TCRdb year 2021). Turning to the overall study: Across visits V03 through V10, patients got a total of eight vaccinations, given in weeks 1, 3, 5, 7, 11, 15, 19 and 23. In the chemotherapy-containing groups, vaccination started alongside temozolomide cycles, whereas in patients who had radiotherapy alone it started 4-6 weeks after radiotherapy. Of the roughly 34 treated patients, roughly 60% were male and roughly 40% were female, and a mean age of 40.4 years was recorded. Before enrollment, patients had received standard therapy of radiotherapy alone, temozolomide alone, or radiochemotherapy with temozolomide; most received the combination. Peripheral blood samples were drawn at six visits, namely V03 (baseline), V05, V07, V10, V12 and V13. For exploratory analyses, about two dozen treated patients had longitudinal TCRB deep sequencing done wherever samples were available.

The time point label, as the study defines it: week 23, last vaccination. Each vaccine dose, consisting of 300 ug of a 20-mer mutant IDH1 peptide in Montanide, was administered subcutaneously with topical imiquimod. Donors had newly diagnosed WHO grade 3 or 4 IDH1-mutant astrocytomas with loss of nuclear ATRX. The samples were drawn from NOA16, a multicentre, single-arm, open-label phase I trial in Germany that tested a mutant IDH1 peptide vaccine in humans for the first time. The DNeasy Blood and Tissue Kit was used to extract genomic DNA from EDTA blood for TCRB sequencing. What the study reported, not specific to this receptor: Availability determined which PBMC samples were chosen for TCRB deep sequencing. Changes in the top peripheral T cell clonotypes picked up by TCRB sequencing did not appear to be linked to pseudoprogression. Immune responses induced by the vaccine were seen in roughly 95% of patients across multiple MHC alleles. It was noted by the authors that analyses of patient blood samples could not be reproduced owing to sample limitations.

Receptors were amplified or captured by the immunoSEQ multiplex PCR assay. Following the manufacturer's protocol, the hsTCRB Kit was used to amplify rearranged TCR beta chain sequences. Sequencing of TCRB libraries was carried out on an Illumina MiSeq. Per the original workflow: The proprietary platform of the kit vendor was used for demultiplexing, trimming and gene mapping. TCRdb mirrors the immuneACCESS table, restricted to in-frame sequences. Some clones are absent from its copies; in checked studies, under half trace to an unresolved V gene, and the reason for the others is unknown. V, J and clone size derive from that table, while D and trimming were established from the DNA sequence. This sample gives just under 45,000 clones in total; approximately 90% of them show up just once. Of the sample, about 3.9% is held by the ten largest clones. The receptor was isolated from a man aged 45-65 years with glioma. Here the sequenced sample was PBMCs, taken from a glioma patient whose treatment included an IDH1 peptide vaccine.

The base sequence is TGTGCCAGCAGCCAACAACTGACCTCTGGGGCTTTCTTT. It encodes CASSQQLTSGAFF. The chain links TRBV14 with TRBJ1-1; the D gene remains uncertain. V and J are truncated by 2 bases and 11 bases respectively, leaving an intervening sequence of 15 bases. Including the terminal cysteine and phenylalanine, the CDR3 comprises 13 residues. Here the CDR3 DNA is all that survives: 39 bases in frame from base 1. CDR1 and CDR2 were assigned from the germline V gene as SGHDN and FVKESK.